These T cell receptor beta chains were read from a single sample in a study of T cells in localized non-small cell lung cancer. Here immunoSEQ multiplex PCR was the method, and the copy in TCRdb shows in-frame clones only, minus some. The table shows under 20,000 clones, with about 90% occurring only once. This specimen was peripheral blood mononuclear cells, taken before any cancer treatment. The receptors shown here come from a male donor aged 60 or over with stage II lung adenocarcinoma. The CDR3 runs from the conserved cysteine through the conserved F or W. D genes are given only for firm matches. Clone sizes are given selectively: once, few, many, or a class where the clone is expanded.

>-|TRBJ2-7|TRBV5-1|-
CASSLERIDEQYF
TGCGCCAGCAGCTTAGAACGTATTGACGAGCAGTACTTC
>-|TRBJ1-1|TRBV6-6|-
CASTESTQGLTEAFF
TGTGCCAGCACCGAATCGACGCAGGGGCTGACTGAAGCTTTCTTT
>-|TRBJ1-1|TRBV5-6|-
CASSPWGSSAEAFF
TGTGCCAGCAGCCCCTGGGGGTCTTCCGCTGAAGCTTTCTTT
>-|TRBJ1-1|TRBV10-3|-
CAISDPGHPNTEAFF
TGTGCCATCAGTGATCCGGGACACCCGAACACTGAAGCTTTCTTT
>-|TRBJ1-1|TRBV18|-
CASSWANSMNTEAFF
TGTGCCAGCTCATGGGCGAACTCCATGAACACTGAAGCTTTCTTT
>-|TRBJ1-5|TRBV27|-
CASSLSVLGNQPQHF
TGTGCCAGCAGTTTATCGGTTTTGGGCAATCAGCCCCAGCATTTT
>-|TRBJ1-3|TRBV5-6|-
CASSLYGAGARSSGNTIYF
TGTGCCAGCAGCTTGTACGGCGCCGGGGCCCGGAGCTCTGGAAACACCATATATTTT
>-|TRBJ2-7|TRBV21-1|once
CASSQGFYEQYF
TGTGCCAGCAGCCAAGGTTTCTACGAGCAGTACTTC
>-|TRBJ2-1|TRBV27|-
CASSLFGLDEQFF
TGTGCCAGCAGTTTATTCGGCCTAGATGAGCAGTTCTTC
>-|TRBJ2-1|TRBV9|once
CASSVAAGLNEQFF
TGTGCCAGCAGCGTAGCCGCGGGACTGAATGAGCAGTTCTTC
>-|TRBJ1-2|TRBV5-5|-
CASSPDAGLPYNYGYTF
TGTGCCAGCAGCCCTGACGCGGGACTACCTTATAACTATGGCTACACCTTC
>-|TRBJ1-5|TRBV6-1|-
CASSEQASHQPQHF
TGTGCCAGCAGTGAGCAGGCCAGCCATCAGCCCCAGCATTTT
>TRBD2|TRBJ2-1|TRBV9|-
CASRPTLAASYNEQFF
TGTGCCAGCAGACCGACACTAGCGGCCTCCTACAATGAGCAGTTCTTC
>-|TRBJ1-4|TRBV9|-
CASSKQGANEKLFF
TGTGCCAGCAGCAAGCAAGGAGCTAATGAAAAACTGTTTTTT